What follows is one TCR beta chain and its context. The antigen is unknown. Trimming removed 9 bases from V and 0 bases from J, with 5 bases in between. The V gene's germline CDR1 is KGHDR and CDR2 SFDVKD. The CDR3 loop spans 12 amino acids. The data stem from a study of T cell responses to AZD1222 COVID-19 vaccine. The study's findings and limits: Spike-specific TCR breadth and depth were elevated following two AZD1222 doses. With dominance at 160-218 and 743-854, vaccine-associated CD4 TCRs spanned spike. Clonal diversity was possibly underestimated, and white British individuals and females predominated among donors.

Here immunoSEQ multiplex PCR was the method, and the copy in TCRdb shows in-frame clones only, minus some. The repertoire includes 85,000 to 120,000 clones, roughly 90% of them detected once, and roughly 5.1% sits in the top ten. The chain recombines TRBV24-1 with TRBJ1-5, with unresolved D. The TCR was taken from an adult in good health. The sequencing here drew on peripheral blood, taken on day 0 of AZD1222 vaccination. The chain's CDR3 is CATPDSNQPQHF. DNA for the CDR3: TGTGCCACCCCTGATAGCAATCAGCCCCAGCATTTT.